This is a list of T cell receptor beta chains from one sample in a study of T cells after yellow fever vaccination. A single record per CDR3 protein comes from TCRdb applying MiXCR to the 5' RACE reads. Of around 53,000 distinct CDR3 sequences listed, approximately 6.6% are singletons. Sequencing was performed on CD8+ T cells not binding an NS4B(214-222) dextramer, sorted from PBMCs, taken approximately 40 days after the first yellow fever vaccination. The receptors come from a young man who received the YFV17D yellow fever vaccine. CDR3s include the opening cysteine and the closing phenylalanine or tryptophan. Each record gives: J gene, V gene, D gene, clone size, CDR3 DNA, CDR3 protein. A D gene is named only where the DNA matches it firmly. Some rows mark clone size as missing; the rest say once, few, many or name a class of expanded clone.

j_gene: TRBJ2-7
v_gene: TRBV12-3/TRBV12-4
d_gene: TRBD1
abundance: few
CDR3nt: TGTGCCAGCAGTCCCCGGGACAGGGTCCACGAGCAGTACTTC
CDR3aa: CASSPRDRVHEQYF

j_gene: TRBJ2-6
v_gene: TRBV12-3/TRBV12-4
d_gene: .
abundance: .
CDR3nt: TGTGCCAGCAGGCAGGGGACCGCAGGCGGGGCCAACGTCCTGACTTTC
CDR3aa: CASRQGTAGGANVLTF

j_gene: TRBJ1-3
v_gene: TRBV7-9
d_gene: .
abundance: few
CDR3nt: TGTGCCAGCAGCTTAAACAGGGCAGACGGAAACACCATATATTTT
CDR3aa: CASSLNRADGNTIYF

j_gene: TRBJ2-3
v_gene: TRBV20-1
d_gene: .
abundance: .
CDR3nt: TGCAGTGCTAGTATTTACAGCACAGATACGCAGTATTTT
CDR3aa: CSASIYSTDTQYF

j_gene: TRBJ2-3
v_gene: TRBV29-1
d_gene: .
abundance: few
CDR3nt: TGCAGCGTTGAGGGGGGGCGAGGGGTCACAGATACGCAGTATTTT
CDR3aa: CSVEGGRGVTDTQYF

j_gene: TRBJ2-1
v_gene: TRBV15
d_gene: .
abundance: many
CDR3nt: TGTGCCACCAGCAGAGATTGGGCTAGCAGGAATGAGCAGTTCTTC
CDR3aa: CATSRDWASRNEQFF

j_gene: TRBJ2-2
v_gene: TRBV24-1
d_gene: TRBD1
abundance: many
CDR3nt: TGTGCCACCGGACAGGGGGGAACCGGGGAGCTGTTTTTT
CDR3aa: CATGQGGTGELFF

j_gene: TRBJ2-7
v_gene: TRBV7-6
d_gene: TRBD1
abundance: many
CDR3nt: TGTGCCAGCAGCTCCGGGACAGGGACCTCCTACGAGCAGTACTTC
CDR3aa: CASSSGTGTSYEQYF

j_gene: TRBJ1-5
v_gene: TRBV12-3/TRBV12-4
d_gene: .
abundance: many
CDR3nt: TGTGCCAGCAGTTTGGGAAGGGGGAATCAGCCCCAGCATTTT
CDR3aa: CASSLGRGNQPQHF

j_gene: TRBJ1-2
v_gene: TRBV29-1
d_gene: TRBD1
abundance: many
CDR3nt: TGCAGCGTTCACAGGGGCGGCTACACCTTC
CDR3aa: CSVHRGGYTF

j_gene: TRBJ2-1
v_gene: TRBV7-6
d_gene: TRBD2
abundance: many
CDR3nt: TGTGCCAGCAGCCCTGGGCGGGGGGGCTCCTACAATGAGCAGTTCTTC
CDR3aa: CASSPGRGGSYNEQFF

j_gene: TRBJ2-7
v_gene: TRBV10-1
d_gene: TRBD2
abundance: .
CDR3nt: TGCGCCAGCAGTGAAAGCTCTCAGCGGGGGGCGTCCGAGCAGTACTTC
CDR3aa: CASSESSQRGASEQYF

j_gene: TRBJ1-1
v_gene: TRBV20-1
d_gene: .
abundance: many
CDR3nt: TGCAGTGCTAGGGACCAAAGGGAGACTGAAGCTTTCTTT
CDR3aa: CSARDQRETEAFF

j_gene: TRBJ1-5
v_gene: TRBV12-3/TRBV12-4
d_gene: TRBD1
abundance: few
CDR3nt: TGTGCCAGCAGTTTCTACAGGGGAACCAATCAGCCCCAGCATTTT
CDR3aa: CASSFYRGTNQPQHF

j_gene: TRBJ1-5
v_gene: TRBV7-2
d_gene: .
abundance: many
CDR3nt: TGTGCCAGCAGCTTAGCGCTTGGCGATAGCAATCAGCCCCAGCATTTT
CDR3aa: CASSLALGDSNQPQHF

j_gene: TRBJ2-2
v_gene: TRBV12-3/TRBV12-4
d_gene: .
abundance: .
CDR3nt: TGTGCCAGCAGTTTCCAGGGCGGGGAGCTGTTTTTT
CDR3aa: CASSFQGGELFF

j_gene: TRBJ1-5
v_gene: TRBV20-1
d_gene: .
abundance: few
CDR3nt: TGCAGTGCTAGAGATGTTCAGGATCAGCCCCAGCATTTT
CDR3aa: CSARDVQDQPQHF

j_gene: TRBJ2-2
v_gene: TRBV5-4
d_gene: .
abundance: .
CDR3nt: TGTGCCAGCAGAAAGACAGAAACACCGGGTCGGGAGCTGTTTTTT
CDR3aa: CASRKTETPGRELFF

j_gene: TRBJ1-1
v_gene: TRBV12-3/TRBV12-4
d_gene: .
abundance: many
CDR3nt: TGTGCCAGCAGCCCGGGGGGGATTGAAGCTTTCTTT
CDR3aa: CASSPGGIEAFF

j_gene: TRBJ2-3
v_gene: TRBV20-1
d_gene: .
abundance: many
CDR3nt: TGCAGTGCTAGGGAGTTTATTGGGGCGGGCACAGATACGCAGTATTTT
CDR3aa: CSAREFIGAGTDTQYF